This T cell receptor beta chain comes out of a study of OX40 agonist ivuxolimab in advanced cancers. A note on the overall study: Ivuxolimab, which targeted the costimulatory receptor OX40 (CD134), was an agonistic, fully human IgG2 monoclonal antibody. Of the roughly 54 patients in dose escalation, 19 had hepatocellular carcinoma, some 15 had melanoma, 9 had renal cell carcinoma and 9 had head and neck cancer. Partial responses were achieved by three dose-escalation patients, of whom one had hepatocellular carcinoma and two had cutaneous melanoma. In the dose-escalation cohort, 65% to 90% of patients were male, and the mean age was approximately 60 years, with a range of roughly 20 to 80. Intravenous ivuxolimab was administered to patients every 2 weeks at six dose levels: 0.01, 0.1, 0.3, 1.5, 3 and 10 mg/kg. The purpose of peripheral TCRbeta sequencing was to test whether ivuxolimab changed TCR sequence diversity and led to clonal T-cell expansion. Prior anti-PD-1, anti-PD-L1 or anti-CTLA-4 therapy was permitted, and less than 45% of dose-escalation patients had received checkpoint inhibitors. The monotherapy dose-escalation portion (N ≈ 57 patients) of the phase I ivuxolimab trial is reported in the paper. What the study reported, not specific to this receptor: On average, CD8+ T cells showed more expanded clones than CD4+ T cells after ivuxolimab. At doses of 0.1 to 3.0 mg/kg, clonal expansion of both CD4+ and CD8+ T cells in blood was seen between baseline and week 6. Low levels of normalized T-cell clonal expansion were also seen in some patients who did not respond. The antigen specificity of the clonally expanded peripheral T cells was not determined. In partial responders in the 0.1-3.0 mg/kg groups, normalized peripheral clonal expansion was found to be among the lowest, especially among CD8+ T cells.

Concerning this clone itself: Its antigen remains undetermined. No base quality information exists; no much larger clone differs at one position.

From a lookup of the germline V gene, CDR1 and CDR2 are SGHTA and FQGNSA. Cut back by 5 bases and 2 bases, the V and J ends lie 10 bases apart. The CDR3 sequence holds 13 residues, the cysteine and phenylalanine included. This entry keeps only the CDR3 DNA: 39 bases, framed from base 1. The trial excluded patients who had a history of autoimmune disease or who were on systemic immunosuppression. Peripheral blood for TCR sequencing was collected from all dose cohorts at baseline, on cycle 4 day 1, and on cycle 7 day 1. The samples were taken from a phase I, first-in-human, multicenter, open-label dose-escalation trial of ivuxolimab. Adults with locally advanced or metastatic melanoma, renal cell, hepatocellular, or head and neck squamous cell carcinoma were enrolled in the trial. Before TCR sequencing, CD4+ and CD8+ T cells were separately sorted from peripheral blood. To sequence the TCRbeta CDR3 region, genomic DNA was isolated from the sorted cells. The immunoSEQ Assay was used for sequencing of TCRbeta CDR3 regions. TCRdb took over this immuneACCESS table, retaining in-frame rearrangements with V and J assigned. Such tables are incomplete; in checked studies, under half of the missing clones stem from an unresolved V gene, and the remainder is unexplained. The sample profile shows 100,000 to 150,000 clones; 90% of them were found once. The ten largest make up less than 1.1% of the sample.

The clonotype comes from an adult with an advanced solid tumor such as melanoma, head and neck, liver or kidney cancer. This receptor chain uses TRBV7-2 and TRBJ2-7; perhaps TRBD2 is the D gene, with 5 bases matching. This sample comprised CD4+ or CD8+ T cells sorted from blood, obtained in a trial of the OX40 agonist ivuxolimab. The CDR3 protein: CASSLTRTYEQYF. Here is the DNA: TGTGCCAGCAGCCTAACTAGAACCTACGAGCAGTACTTC.